The next 21 T cell receptor beta chains were all read from a single sample in a study of identical twins. TCRdb redid the calling of the 5' RACE reads with MiXCR, one entry per CDR3 protein. This table holds hundreds of thousands of distinct CDR3 sequences, 20% to 25% found once. This sample also appeared in a second study, on yellow fever vaccine responses in identical twins.

Sample: CD4+ T cells sorted from blood. These receptors all come from a woman between 18 and 29 years old in good health.

The gene calls are TRBV5-1 and TRBJ2-1; TRBD1 matches at 8 bases. Germline V CDR1 and CDR2: SGHRS, YFSETQ. After removal of 5 bases from V and 2 bases from J, the junction contained 6 bases not matched to a gene. CDR3 length: 15 amino acids. The CDR3 protein is CASRLPGQAYNEQFF. The CDR3 DNA reads TGCGCCAGCAGGTTGCCGGGACAGGCCTACAATGAGCAGTTCTTC.

V gene TRBV11-2 combines with J gene TRBJ2-7, with 7 bases aligning to TRBD2. Trimming took 5 bases from V and 5 from J; bases not matched to a gene: 9. This CDR3 has 14 amino acids. Germline CDR1 reads SGHAT; CDR2 reads FQNNGV. The CDR3 reads CASSPRGGFDEQYV. The CDR3 nucleotides are TGTGCCAGCAGCCCCCGGGGAGGGTTCGACGAGCAGTACGTC.

This chain connects TRBV5-1 to TRBJ1-2; the match to TRBD1 covers 7 bases. CDR1 and CDR2 (germline): SGHRS, YFSETQ. The CDR3 consists of 16 residues. Trimming took 0 bases from V and 3 from J; bases not matched to a gene: 8. For the CDR3, the DNA is TGCGCCAGCAGCTTGGCCCCGGACAGGTCTGACTATGGCTACACCTTC. Encoded protein: CASSLAPDRSDYGYTF.

The chain recombines TRBV7-9 with TRBJ2-7, with TRBD2 matching 9 bases. This CDR3 is built from 15 residues. V was pared by 5 bases and J by 4 bases, with 9 bases of the junction left unmatched. Germline V gene data show CDR1 as SEHNR and CDR2 as FQNEAQ (reference sequence). The CDR3 region is CASSITVAGEYEQYV. In DNA, the CDR3 is TGTGCCAGCAGCATAACAGTAGCGGGGGAATACGAGCAGTACGTC.

The chain has TRBV20-1 and TRBJ2-3, with D perhaps TRBD2 (5 bases). Per germline, CDR1 DFQATT and CDR2 SNEGSKA (reference sequence). V lost 0 bases and J 0 bases, leaving 10 bases between the germline ends. CDR3 size: 15 residues. The CDR3 region is CSARDRGLSTDTQYF. In DNA, the CDR3 is TGCAGTGCTAGAGATCGTGGACTCAGCACAGATACGCAGTATTTT.

This clonotype appeared a few times. The V call is TRBV25-1, the J call TRBJ2-1; D may be TRBD1 or TRBD2 (5 bases each). The CDR3 totals 14 residues. The germline V and J ends were trimmed by 6 bases and 8 bases, with 17 bases remaining between them. CDR1 MGHDK and CDR2 SYGVNS come from the germline V gene. The CDR3 DNA follows: TGTGCCAGCAGACCGGGACGGATAGTTGATGAGCAGTTCTTC. Encoded protein: CASRPGRIVDEQFF.

V usage is TRBV28 and J usage is TRBJ2-7; D gene ambiguous. This CDR3 contains 12 residues. Germline loops: CDR1 MDHEN, CDR2 SYDVKM. V lost 4 bases, J lost 6 bases, and 10 bases lay in between. The CDR3 DNA follows: TGTGCCAGCAGTTCCGGGTCCGGCGAGCAGTACTTC. Its protein product is CASSSGSGEQYF.

This clonotype was recorded a few times. The genes are TRBV29-1 and TRBJ1-5, with D unresolved. Trimming removed 4 bases from V and 2 bases from J, with 12 bases in between. The CDR3 is made up of 14 amino acids. Germline V gives CDR1 SQVTM, CDR2 ANQGSEA. CDR3 sequence: CSVVAGIGNQPQHF. The CDR3 DNA reads as TGCAGCGTTGTCGCGGGGATTGGCAATCAGCCCCAGCATTTT.

V gene TRBV20-1 combines with J gene TRBJ2-3; 14 bases match TRBD2. The CDR3 sequence is 15 residues long. The V segment lost 5 bases and the J segment 8 bases; nucleotides outside the gene matches: 9. CDR1 and CDR2 from the germline V gene are DFQATT and SNEGSKA (reference sequence). CDR3 in DNA: TGCAGTGCTCCCGGGACTAGCGGGAGTGGAGCTACGCAGTATTTT. Amino acid sequence: CSAPGTSGSGATQYF.

In this sample, this clonotype turned up a few times. The rearrangement links TRBV5-1 to TRBJ2-3, with TRBD1 identical over 8 bases. Germline V gene sequence: CDR1 SGHRS, CDR2 YFSETQ. This CDR3 has 16 residues. With V trimmed by 2 bases and J by 3 bases, 8 bases remained unmatched. The DNA of the CDR3 is TGCGCCAGCAGCTTTTGGGCAGGGGGCGCGACAGATACGCAGTATTTT. Protein product: CASSFWAGGATDTQYF.

The rearrangement links TRBV6-4 to TRBJ1-5, with TRBD1 as a possible D gene (5 bases). The V end lost 4 bases, the J end lost 7 bases, and 11 bases lay between the germline ends. The CDR3 loop spans 13 amino acids. Germline V gene data show CDR1 as MRHNA and CDR2 as SNTAGT. The CDR3 DNA is TGTGCCAGCAGTGCAGGGAGCGGACAGCCCCAGCATTTT. This translates into CASSAGSGQPQHF.

The chain recombines TRBV5-1 with TRBJ1-2; D is perhaps TRBD1 (6 bases). Germline V lookup: CDR1 SGHRS, CDR2 YFSETQ. This CDR3 is built from 16 residues. With 5 bases removed from V and 8 bases from J, the gap between germline ends came to 25 bases. The CDR3 protein is CASSIGGRVFLGGYTF. CDR3 nucleotides: TGCGCCAGCAGTATCGGGGGCCGCGTTTTTCTGGGCGGCTACACCTTC.

J is TRBJ1-5 and V is TRBV6-5, with D unclear. This CDR3 is 12 amino acids long. Germline assignment: CDR1 MNHEY and CDR2 SVGAGI. Trimming stripped 6 bases from V and 5 bases from J, with 8 bases between. The CDR3 bases are TGTGCCAGCAGGGCCGGGGATCAGCCCCAGCATTTT. This sequence encodes CASRAGDQPQHF.

V and J are TRBV7-2 and TRBJ1-1; the D gene is possibly TRBD1 (5 bases). The V and J ends lost 6 bases and 3 bases respectively, with 11 bases between them. The CDR3 covers 13 residues. Germline lookup yields CDR1 SGHTA and CDR2 FQGNSA. CDR3 loop: CASRQPGHTEAFF. CDR3 in DNA: TGTGCCAGCAGACAACCGGGACACACTGAAGCTTTCTTT. Drawing the rest from reference TRBV7-2 and TRBJ1-1, the complete variable domain is GAGVSQSPSNKVTEKGKDVELRCDPISGHTALYWYRQSLGQGLEFLIYFQGNSAPDKSGLPSDRFSAERTGGSVSTLTIQRTQQEDSAVYLCASRQPGHTEAFFGQGTRLTVV.

The rearrangement uses TRBV20-1 and TRBJ1-2; 9 positions agree with TRBD1. Per germline, CDR1 DFQATT and CDR2 SNEGSKA (reference sequence). With V trimmed by 5 bases and J by 14 bases, 15 bases remained unmatched. CDR3 size: 13 residues. The DNA for the CDR3 is TGCAGTGCTGGAGCGGGACAGGGCCCCGTTGAAACCTTC. It yields the protein CSAGAGQGPVETF.

The table lists this clonotype with a few counts. This chain uses TRBV18 with TRBJ2-6; D may be TRBD1 (5 bases). The CDR3 runs to 19 residues. Germline assignment: CDR1 KGHSH and CDR2 LQKENI. Deletions cut 3 bases from V and 0 bases from J, with 18 bases between. Here the CDR3 DNA reads TGTGCCAGCTCACCGGTCCTACAGGAGCCTCTCTCTGGGGCCAACGTCCTGACTTTC. It translates to CASSPVLQEPLSGANVLTF.

This clonotype was seen a handful of times. V and J are TRBV12-3 or TRBV12-4 and TRBJ1-5, with D unclear. The CDR3 is 13 residues long. V was clipped by 3 bases and J by 4 bases, with 7 bases between them. In DNA, the CDR3 is TGTGCCAGCAGTTTCAACGCGAATCAGCCCCAGCATTTT. Amino acid sequence: CASSFNANQPQHF.

This rearrangement joins TRBV10-3 to TRBJ1-2; D unclear. The CDR3 consists of 16 residues. CDR1 ENHRY and CDR2 SYGVKD come from the germline V gene. With 9 bases removed from V and 0 bases from J, the gap between germline ends came to 20 bases. CDR3 amino acids: CAIAGEGRHTNYGYTF. As DNA, the CDR3 is TGTGCCATTGCCGGGGAGGGTAGGCATACTAACTATGGCTACACCTTC.

This sequence joins TRBV5-1 and TRBJ1-1, with TRBD1 matching over 7 bases. The CDR3 loop spans 13 amino acids. The V gene's germline CDR1 is SGHRS and CDR2 YFSETQ. Unmatched junction bases numbered 4, after V lost 2 bases and J lost 6 bases. CDR3 sequence (DNA): TGCGCCAGCAGCTTTCTAACAGGGGCTGAAGCTTTCTTT. This encodes CASSFLTGAEAFF.

The rearrangement links TRBV9 to TRBJ2-5, with D hard to call. The CDR3 consists of 13 residues. Between the trimmed V and J ends, which lost 0 bases and 5 bases, there was a span of 8 bases. Per the germline V gene, CDR1 is SGDLS and CDR2 is YYNGEE. The CDR3 protein is CASSVVPAETQYF. The CDR3 DNA is TGTGCCAGCAGCGTAGTGCCTGCGGAGACCCAGTACTTC.

This clonotype was detected a few times. The CDR3 nucleotides are TGTGCCAGCAGTTTAATAGGGAACTATAATTCACCCCTCCACTTT. Residues: CASSLIGNYNSPLHF. The V and J genes are TRBV28 and TRBJ1-6; no clear D. Germline-derived CDR1 and CDR2 are MDHEN and SYDVKM. Trimming pared 2 bases from V and 3 bases from J, leaving 8 bases between. The length of the CDR3 is 15 residues.